The 29 T cell receptor beta chains presented below share a single source sample, sequenced in a study of cytomegalovirus exposure and HLA in healthy donors. This PCR relied on a set of 60 Vbeta primers and 13 Jbeta primers. Sequenced by immunoSEQ multiplex PCR; TCRdb stores in-frame clones only, minus some. The table has under 200,000 clones, 65% to 80% seen once; the top ten hold 2.6%. The sample consisted of PBMCs. The source is a woman aged 40 to 55 in good health and CMV-seropositive.

The J gene is TRBJ1-3, the V gene TRBV9; perhaps TRBD1 as D (5 bases). The V gene lost 3 bases and the J gene lost 3 bases, with 13 bases spanning the gap. This CDR3 is built from 15 residues. Germline loops: CDR1 SGDLS, CDR2 YYNGEE. The CDR3 region has the DNA TGTGCCAGCAGCGCGGTCGGGGGGTATGGAAACACCATATATTTT. Protein sequence: CASSAVGGYGNTIYF.

The sample holds one count of this clone. This sample also contains other DNA sequences that code for the same CDR3. The V call is TRBV10-2, the J call TRBJ2-1; 7 nucleotides line up with TRBD2. CDR3 length: 13 amino acids. Per the germline V gene, CDR1 is WSHSY and CDR2 is SAAADI. The ends lost 3 bases at V and 9 bases at J; junction bases unmatched: 5. The DNA for the CDR3 is TGCGCCAGCAGTGATCGCGGGAGCGGTGAGCAGTTCTTC. Translating it yields CASSDRGSGEQFF.

The chain combines TRBV27 with TRBJ1-1, with 8 nucleotides matching TRBD1. The CDR3 loop spans 15 amino acids. Trimming took 5 bases from V and 0 from J; bases not matched to a gene: 5. Germline-derived CDR1 and CDR2 are MNHEY and SMNVEV (reference sequence). The CDR3 nucleotides read TGTGCCAGCAGTCCCGACAGGGGAATGAACACTGAAGCTTTCTTT. Encoded protein: CASSPDRGMNTEAFF.

This clone was detected only a few times. The chain joins TRBV7-9 to TRBJ1-4; a possible D gene is TRBD1 (6 bases). Germline CDR1 is SEHNR and CDR2 is FQNEAQ (reference sequence). Trimming pared 1 base from V and 6 bases from J, leaving 12 bases between. The CDR3 is 15 residues long. Here the CDR3 reads CASSLVDSSYEKLFF. The CDR3, as DNA: TGTGCCAGCAGCTTAGTGGACAGTTCCTATGAAAAACTGTTTTTT.

The sample holds a few counts of this clone. The chain employs TRBV19 and TRBJ1-1; tentatively, D is TRBD1 (5 bases). The CDR3 has 12 residues. V lost 9 bases and J lost 4, with 12 bases in between. Germline V gene sequence: CDR1 LNHDA, CDR2 SQIVND (reference sequence). The CDR3 nucleotides are TGTGCCAGCTTATCAGGGTTCACTGAAGCTTTCTTT. Protein product: CASLSGFTEAFF.

DNA of the CDR3: TGCGCCAGCAGCCAACCGACTAGCGACACAGATACGCAGTATTTT. Translation gives CASSQPTSDTDTQYF. The chain carries TRBV4-1 and TRBJ2-3, with TRBD2 matching over 8 bases. Per the germline V gene, CDR1 is MGHRA and CDR2 is YSYEKL. The CDR3 is 15 residues long. V shed 2 bases and J 2 bases; nucleotides not matched to a gene: 3.

Worth noting for this clone: Other DNA sequences in the sample encode the same CDR3. This chain connects TRBV6-1 to TRBJ1-1, with D possibly TRBD1 on 6 matching bases. CDR3 size: 13 residues. The V gene's germline CDR1 is MNHNS and CDR2 SASEGT. The germline V and J ends were trimmed by 5 bases and 10 bases, with 17 bases remaining between them. Here the CDR3 DNA reads TGTGCCAGCAGTCCCGAGTCCACAGGGAGAGCTTTCTTT. It codes for CASSPESTGRAFF.

The chain carries TRBV6-6 and TRBJ1-1; the D is unclear. Trimming stripped 7 bases from V and 2 bases from J, with 5 bases between. Germline V gene sequence: CDR1 MNHNY, CDR2 SVGAGI (reference sequence). The CDR3 spans 11 residues. CDR3 coding DNA: TGTGCCAGCACCTTTAACACTGAAGCTTTCTTT. It is translated as CASTFNTEAFF.

The chain has TRBV5-4 and TRBJ2-1; no reliable D call. V lost 0 bases and J lost 0, with 7 bases in between. This CDR3 has 15 residues. Germline V gene sequence: CDR1 SGHNT, CDR2 YYREEE (reference sequence). The DNA of the CDR3 is TGTGCCAGCAGCTTGGGAGTGAGCTCCTACAATGAGCAGTTCTTC. Amino acids: CASSLGVSSYNEQFF.

The sample holds one count of this clone. V gene TRBV4-3 combines with J gene TRBJ2-5; TRBD1 agrees at 12 bases. The CDR3 covers 18 residues. With V trimmed by 1 base and J by 4 bases, 10 bases remained unmatched. Germline loops: CDR1 LGHNA, CDR2 YSLEER. The CDR3 loop is CASSQALTGTGGAETQYF. The CDR3 DNA follows: TGCGCCAGCAGCCAAGCCTTGACCGGGACAGGGGGCGCAGAGACCCAGTACTTC.

CDR3 sequence (DNA): TGTGCCTGGAGTGAAGTCGGACAGGGGGCTTATGGCTACACCTTC. Its protein is CAWSEVGQGAYGYTF. The J gene is TRBJ1-2, the V gene TRBV30, with TRBD1 matching over 11 bases. With V trimmed by 1 base and J by 5 bases, 6 bases remained unmatched. The CDR3 is 15 amino acids. The germline gives CDR1 GTSNPN, CDR2 SVGIG (reference sequence).

This clone was picked up one time. The chain employs TRBV28 and TRBJ1-1; D is uncertain. Trimming stripped 8 bases from V and 1 base from J, with 8 bases between. The CDR3 is made up of 12 amino acids. CDR1 and CDR2 (germline): MDHEN, SYDVKM. The CDR3 DNA reads as TGTGCCAGCCGAGAAGCGAACACTGAAGCTTTCTTT. As protein: CASREANTEAFF.

This clone was observed a few times. The chain has TRBV7-2 and TRBJ1-2; 7 bases match TRBD1. The germline gives CDR1 SGHTA, CDR2 FQGNSA. The CDR3 is 14 amino acids. Trimming took 4 bases from V and 0 from J; bases not matched to a gene: 2. The CDR3 region is CASSWDSTNYGYTF. CDR3 nucleotides: TGTGCCAGCAGCTGGGACAGCACTAACTATGGCTACACCTTC.

The chain employs TRBV4-1 and TRBJ1-5; D may be TRBD1 (6 bases). The V end was cut by 1 base, the J end by 3 bases, with 10 bases between. This CDR3 is built from 15 residues. Germline V gives CDR1 MGHRA, CDR2 YSYEKL. DNA for the CDR3: TGCGCCAGCAGCCAAGTGGGGGGGCTCAATCAGCCCCAGCATTTT. This encodes CASSQVGGLNQPQHF.

The J gene is TRBJ2-3, the V gene TRBV7-2, with TRBD2 matching 11 bases. Germline CDR1 is SGHTA and CDR2 is FQGNSA. The CDR3 spans 14 residues. V gave up 7 bases and J gave up 8 bases; unmatched junction bases: 8. The CDR3 protein is CASNPGLAVGTQYF. CDR3 nucleotide sequence: TGTGCCAGCAACCCGGGACTAGCGGTTGGTACGCAGTATTTT.

The chain couples TRBV5-1 to TRBJ2-5, with 7 bases identical to TRBD1. The V segment lost 8 bases and the J segment 2 bases; nucleotides outside the gene matches: 12. The CDR3 consists of 15 residues. From germline, CDR1 is SGHRS and CDR2 YFSETQ. CDR3 nucleotide sequence: TGCGCCAGTGGCCCACAGGGGCAACCTCAAGAGACCCAGTACTTC. As protein: CASGPQGQPQETQYF.

This sequence joins TRBV6-5 and TRBJ1-2; TRBD1 agrees at 9 bases. Germline CDR1 reads MNHEY; CDR2 reads SVGAGI. V gave up 7 bases and J gave up 5 bases; unmatched junction bases: 8. There are 14 residues in the CDR3. For the CDR3, the DNA is TGTGCCAGCACTTTGGACAGGGGTTCTTATGGCTACACCTTC. The encoded protein is CASTLDRGSYGYTF.

In its sample, this clone was seen a few times. The DNA for the CDR3 is TGTGCCAGCAGCCTCAGGTACACTGAAGCTTTCTTT. This translates into CASSLRYTEAFF. The chain couples TRBV7-2 to TRBJ1-1; unclear D gene. From germline, CDR1 is SGHTA and CDR2 FQGNSA. CDR3 length: 12 residues. Trimming removed 5 bases at V and 3 bases at J, with 7 bases between.

The chain recombines TRBV18 with TRBJ2-3; D gene ambiguous. Trimming cost V 3 bases and J 1 base, with 17 bases left between them. This CDR3 has 17 residues. CDR1 and CDR2 from the germline V gene are KGHSH and LQKENI. CDR3: CASSPVAGTLGTDTQYF. In nucleotides, the CDR3 is TGTGCCAGCTCACCCGTAGCTGGTACTCTCGGCACAGATACGCAGTATTTT.

The J gene is TRBJ1-1, the V gene TRBV6-1; 8 bases agree with TRBD1. Germline CDR1 reads MNHNS; CDR2 reads SASEGT. V lost 6 bases and J lost 1; bases outside the gene matches: 4. This CDR3 is 14 amino acids long. For the CDR3, the DNA is TGTGCCAGCAGAGCCGGGACAGGGAACACTGAAGCTTTCTTT. Translation gives CASRAGTGNTEAFF.

The genes are TRBV29-1 and TRBJ2-7; D is unresolved. The CDR3 sequence is 12 residues long. CDR1 is SQVTM, CDR2 ANQGSEA, per germline. Between the trimmed V and J ends, which lost 0 bases and 2 bases, there was a span of 5 bases. The CDR3: CSVEDRTYEQYF. The CDR3, as DNA: TGCAGCGTTGAAGACAGGACCTACGAGCAGTACTTC.

The chain joins TRBV5-1 to TRBJ2-3, with no clear D. With 0 bases removed from V and 4 bases from J, the gap between germline ends came to 9 bases. Germline-derived CDR1 and CDR2 are SGHRS and YFSETQ. CDR3 size: 14 residues. In nucleotides, the CDR3 is TGCGCCAGCAGCTTGGCTCTAGGCCCAGATACGCAGTATTTT. Protein sequence: CASSLALGPDTQYF.

The chain couples TRBV5-1 to TRBJ2-5; D is possibly TRBD2 (6 bases). Germline V gene lookup returns CDR1 SGHRS and CDR2 YFSETQ. CDR3 length: 16 amino acids. V lost 4 bases and J lost 2, with 18 bases in between. CDR3 in DNA: TGCGCCAGCAGCCGGGTAGTCTCCGGGAGACAAGAGACCCAGTACTTC. Its translation: CASSRVVSGRQETQYF.

This clone appeared a few times. V usage is TRBV29-1 and J usage is TRBJ1-1; D call uncertain. V gave up 3 bases and J gave up 8 bases, with 7 bases separating them. The CDR3 spans 10 residues. Germline V gene data show CDR1 as SQVTM and CDR2 as ANQGSEA. CDR3 in DNA: TGCAGCGTTGAGACATCAGAAGCTTTCTTT. Its protein is CSVETSEAFF. The complete variable domain, with remaining parts taken from reference TRBV29-1 and TRBJ1-1, reads SAVISQKPSRDICQRGTSLTIQCQVDSQVTMMFWYRQQPGQSLTLIATANQGSEATYESGFVIDKFPISRPNLTFSTLTVSNMSPEDSSIYLCSVETSEAFFGQGTRLTVV.

The chain combines TRBV7-9 with TRBJ2-5; D not certain. Germline V lookup: CDR1 SEHNR, CDR2 FQNEAQ (reference sequence). Trimming removed 5 bases from V and 1 base from J, with 8 bases in between. The CDR3 extends over 13 amino acids. CDR3 region: CASSPPLQETQYF. Here the CDR3 DNA reads TGTGCCAGCAGCCCCCCCCTCCAAGAGACCCAGTACTTC.

This clone turned up a few times. The chain employs TRBV15 and TRBJ1-4, with 7 positions matching TRBD1. CDR1 is LNHNV and CDR2 is YYDKDF in the germline V gene (reference sequence). Losses at the gene ends were 1 base for V and 8 bases for J; bases not matched to a gene: 10. The CDR3 is made up of 16 amino acids. The CDR3 here is CATSRGRAGGKEKLFF. The CDR3 bases are TGTGCCACCAGCAGAGGAAGGGCAGGGGGTAAAGAAAAACTGTTTTTT. The whole variable domain, remainder taken from reference TRBV15 and TRBJ1-4, is DAMVIQNPRYQVTQFGKPVTLSCSQTLNHNVMYWYQQKSSQAPKLLFHYYDKDFNNEADTPDNFQSRRPNTSFCFLDIRSPGLGDTAMYLCATSRGRAGGKEKLFFGSGTQLSVL.

V gene TRBV4-2 combines with J gene TRBJ1-4; no definite D call. The CDR3 spans 14 residues. Germline V gene data show CDR1 as LGHNA and CDR2 as YNFKEQ. V shed 4 bases and J shed 8 bases, with 14 bases lying between them. The CDR3 nucleotides are TGTGCCAGCAGCCGCATTGGAGGTTCCGAAAAACTGTTTTTT. Protein: CASSRIGGSEKLFF.

This clone appeared a few times. The V call is TRBV7-7, the J call TRBJ2-5; D might be TRBD2 (5 bases). This CDR3 is 16 amino acids long. V gave up 6 bases and J gave up 5 bases, with 22 bases separating them. Germline V CDR1 and CDR2: SSHAT, FNYEAQ (reference sequence). For the CDR3, the DNA is TGTGCCAGCAGTCCTGTTTCTGGACCCCCGGGGGAGACCCAGTACTTC. This gives the protein CASSPVSGPPGETQYF.

The chain links TRBV2 to TRBJ2-7; 10 nucleotides match TRBD2. V gave up 2 bases and J gave up 8 bases; unmatched junction bases: 6. This CDR3 is built from 14 residues. Germline values: CDR1 SNHLY, CDR2 FYNNEI. The CDR3 DNA follows: TGTGCCAGCAGTGAACTAGCGGGAGAAGGAAAGCAGTACTTC. This codes for CASSELAGEGKQYF. Combining the CDR3 with reference TRBV2 and TRBJ2-7 gives the whole variable domain EPEVTQTPSHQVTQMGQEVILRCVPISNHLYFYWYRQILGQKVEFLVSFYNNEISEKSEIFDDQFSVERPDGSNFTLKIRSTKLEDSAMYFCASSELAGEGKQYFGPGTRLTVT.